The 16 T cell receptor beta chains presented below share a single source sample, sequenced in a study of blood T cell repertoires in COVID-19 (dated by TCRdb to about 2020). Library creation used the immunoSEQ multiplex PCR assay. TCRdb provides this immuneACCESS table in a form limited to in-frame rearrangements. Some clones are lacking; in checked studies, under half of them reflect an unresolved V gene, and why the rest are absent is not known. For this sample the table gives roughly 240,000 clones, of which approximately 87% were detected only once. Under 5.5% of the sample is taken by the ten largest. Sequences were obtained from peripheral blood. The receptor set was obtained from a man aged 55 to 70 who had recovered from COVID-19.

This chain connects TRBV3-1 (or the pseudogene TRBV3-2) to TRBJ1-2; TRBD1 agrees at 8 bases. The length of the CDR3 is 15 residues. The V segment lost 4 bases and the J segment 2 bases; nucleotides outside the gene matches: 6. The germline V gene encodes CDR1 LGHDT and CDR2 YNNKEL (reference sequence). The CDR3 DNA is TGTGCCAGCAGCCCCGGACAGGGAAGAAACTATGGCTACACCTTC. It codes for CASSPGQGRNYGYTF.

The V and J genes are TRBV6-5 and TRBJ1-1; a weak D match, TRBD1 (5 bases). CDR1 is MNHEY and CDR2 is SVGAGI in the germline V gene. The CDR3 totals 13 residues. Trimming removed 7 bases from V and 2 bases from J, with 11 bases in between. The CDR3 loop reads CASTRQLNTEAFF. The CDR3 coding sequence is TGTGCCAGCACCCGACAGCTAAACACTGAAGCTTTCTTT.

The chain is built from TRBV4-1 and TRBJ2-2; unclear D gene. CDR1 MGHRA and CDR2 YSYEKL come from the germline V gene. Trimming took off 1 base at V and 6 bases at J, with 9 bases between the two ends. This CDR3 contains 14 residues. Written as DNA, the CDR3 is TGCGCCAGCAGCCAAGCAGGAACATCCGGGGAGCTGTTTTTT. Translating it yields CASSQAGTSGELFF.

The chain couples TRBV4-2 to TRBJ1-1; TRBD1 matches 7 bases. The CDR3 runs to 15 residues. Germline V gene lookup returns CDR1 LGHNA and CDR2 YNFKEQ. The J segment lost 1 base and the V segment lost 0 bases, leaving 2 bases of the junction unmatched. The CDR3 DNA is TGTGCCAGCAGCCAAGAGGGACAGAAGAACACTGAAGCTTTCTTT. Its protein product is CASSQEGQKNTEAFF.

The chain is built from TRBV7-9 and TRBJ2-5, with 11 bases fitting TRBD2. The V segment lost 5 bases and the J segment 3 bases; nucleotides outside the gene matches: 2. There are 14 residues in the CDR3. Germline CDR1 is SEHNR and CDR2 is FQNEAQ (reference sequence). The CDR3: CASSPGLAEETQYF. The CDR3, as DNA: TGTGCCAGCAGCCCGGGACTAGCGGAAGAGACCCAGTACTTC.

The chain joins TRBV29-1 to TRBJ2-5; TRBD2 is a possible D gene (6 bases). This CDR3 is built from 13 residues. Germline V gene data show CDR1 as SQVTM and CDR2 as ANQGSEA. V was trimmed by 6 bases and J by 5 bases, leaving 16 bases between them. The CDR3 loop reads CSVPRAGGETQYF. CDR3 DNA sequence: TGCAGCGTCCCCCGGGCTGGGGGGGAGACCCAGTACTTC.

This chain joins TRBV28 and TRBJ1-1, with D maybe TRBD1 (5 bases). CDR1 is MDHEN and CDR2 is SYDVKM in the germline V gene. The length of the CDR3 is 13 residues. V lost 11 bases and J 1 base, leaving 14 bases between the germline ends. The CDR3 sequence: CASARVGNTEAFF. DNA for the CDR3: TGTGCCTCAGCCAGGGTAGGGAACACTGAAGCTTTCTTT. Variable domain in full (rest from reference TRBV28 and TRBJ1-1): DVKVTQSSRYLVKRTGEKVFLECVQDMDHENMFWYRQDPGLGLRLIYFSYDVKMKEKGDIPEGYSVSREKKERFSLILESASTNQTSMYLCASARVGNTEAFFGQGTRLTVV.

This clone occurred a few times. The chain uses TRBV6-5 and TRBJ1-5, with 7 bases that match TRBD1. The CDR3 is made up of 16 amino acids. The V gene end was trimmed by 4 bases and the J gene end by 0 bases; junction bases not matched to a gene: 6. Germline V gene sequence: CDR1 MNHEY, CDR2 SVGAGI. The CDR3 DNA is TGTGCCAGCAGTTCACAGGGGCCGTATAGCAATCAGCCCCAGCATTTT. Its protein product is CASSSQGPYSNQPQHF.

The V call is TRBV6-5, the J call TRBJ2-7; TRBD2 is a possible D gene (7 bases). The CDR3 runs 15 residues. In germline, CDR1 is MNHEY, CDR2 SVGAGI. Trimming removed 2 bases from V and 0 bases from J, with 11 bases in between. CDR3 amino acids: CASSYGGGHSYEQYF. DNA for the CDR3: TGTGCCAGCAGTTACGGCGGGGGCCACTCCTACGAGCAGTACTTC.

The V and J genes are TRBV5-4 and TRBJ1-3, with TRBD1 as a possible D gene (5 bases). CDR1 and CDR2 (germline): SGHNT, YYREEE (reference sequence). This CDR3 has 15 residues. V was cut by 4 bases and J by 0 bases, with 11 bases left in between. The CDR3: CASSNRQISGNTIYF. CDR3 sequence (DNA): TGTGCCAGCAGCAACCGACAGATCTCTGGAAACACCATATATTTT.

The chain has TRBV25-1 and TRBJ2-7, with a possible D match to TRBD1 (6 bases). V lost 4 bases and J 4 bases, leaving 14 bases between the germline ends. Germline loops: CDR1 MGHDK, CDR2 SYGVNS. This CDR3 region has 14 residues. The CDR3 is CASSVQGYTYEQYF. Written as DNA, the CDR3 is TGTGCCAGCAGTGTACAGGGCTATACTTACGAGCAGTACTTC.

This rearrangement joins TRBV9 to TRBJ2-1; the D is unclear. CDR3 size: 21 residues. The V gene lost 3 bases and the J gene lost 1 base, with 29 bases spanning the gap. The germline CDR1 and CDR2 sequences are SGDLS and YYNGEE. In nucleotides, the CDR3 is TGTGCCAGCAGCGCCCCACCAAAGAGAGACGTCTCAGGCCGATCCTACAATGAGCAGTTCTTC. Protein sequence: CASSAPPKRDVSGRSYNEQFF.

V is TRBV7-2 and J is TRBJ2-1; 11 bases are a match to TRBD2. This CDR3 region has 14 residues. The ends lost 5 bases at V and 8 bases at J; junction bases unmatched: 5. Germline assignment: CDR1 SGHTA and CDR2 FQGNSA. CDR3 sequence reads: CASSIRLAGHEQFF. CDR3 DNA: TGTGCCAGCAGCATAAGACTAGCGGGACATGAGCAGTTCTTC. Drawing the rest from reference TRBV7-2 and TRBJ2-1, the complete variable domain is GAGVSQSPSNKVTEKGKDVELRCDPISGHTALYWYRQSLGQGLEFLIYFQGNSAPDKSGLPSDRFSAERTGGSVSTLTIQRTQQEDSAVYLCASSIRLAGHEQFFGPGTRLTVL.

This rearrangement joins TRBV7-2 to TRBJ2-3, with D uncertain. CDR1 SGHTA and CDR2 FQGNSA come from the germline V gene. V lost 3 bases to trimming and J lost 0 bases, with 10 bases between them. The CDR3 extends over 15 amino acids. The CDR3, as DNA: TGTGCCAGCAGCTTTGACACTCATAGCACAGATACGCAGTATTTT. It is translated as CASSFDTHSTDTQYF.

The V call is TRBV30, the J call TRBJ1-4, with 11 positions matching TRBD1. The CDR3 length is 18 residues. Germline trimming cut 2 bases from V and 8 bases from J; bases unmatched to any gene: 16. The germline gives CDR1 GTSNPN, CDR2 SVGIG (reference sequence). The CDR3 is CAWSRDRDRGSHREKLFF. DNA for the CDR3: TGTGCCTGGAGTAGAGACCGGGACAGGGGGTCGCATAGGGAAAAACTGTTTTTT.

V is TRBV5-4 and J is TRBJ2-7; maybe TRBD2 (6 bases). This CDR3 has 16 amino acids. Germline V CDR1 and CDR2: SGHNT, YYREEE (reference sequence). Trimming shortened V by 4 bases and J by 0 bases, and 17 bases separated the two germline ends. CDR3 amino acids: CASSPGGAISSYEQYF. The CDR3, as DNA: TGTGCCAGCAGCCCCGGCGGGGCCATTAGCTCCTACGAGCAGTACTTC. Drawing the rest from reference TRBV5-4 and TRBJ2-7, the complete variable domain is ETGVTQSPTHLIKTRGQQVTLRCSSQSGHNTVSWYQQALGQGPQFIFQYYREEENGRGNFPPRFSGLQFPNYSSELNVNALELDDSALYLCASSPGGAISSYEQYFGPGTRLTVT.